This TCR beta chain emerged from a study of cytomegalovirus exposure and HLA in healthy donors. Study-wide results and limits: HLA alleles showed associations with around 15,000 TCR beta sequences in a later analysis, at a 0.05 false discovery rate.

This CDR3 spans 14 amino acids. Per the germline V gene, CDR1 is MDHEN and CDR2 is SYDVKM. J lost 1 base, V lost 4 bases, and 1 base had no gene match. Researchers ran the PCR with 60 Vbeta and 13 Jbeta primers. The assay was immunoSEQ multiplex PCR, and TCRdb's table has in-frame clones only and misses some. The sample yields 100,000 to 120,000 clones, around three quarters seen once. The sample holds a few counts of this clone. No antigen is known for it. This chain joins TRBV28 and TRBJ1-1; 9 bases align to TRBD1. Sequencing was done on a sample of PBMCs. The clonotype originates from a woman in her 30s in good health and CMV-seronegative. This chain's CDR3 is CASSWGQGNTEAFF. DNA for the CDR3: TGTGCCAGCAGTTGGGGACAGGGGAACACTGAAGCTTTCTTT.